This T cell receptor beta chain is from a study of cytomegalovirus exposure and HLA in healthy donors. Study information: Early released data had tens of millions of unique TCRs, all coming from HLA-typed donors.

It was with 60 Vbeta and 13 Jbeta primers that the PCR ran. The protocol was immunoSEQ multiplex PCR, while the TCRdb copy is restricted to in-frame clones and leaves out a portion. This table has over 100,000 clones, about 61% appearing once. The sequencing input was PBMCs. This sequence was found in a young woman in good health and CMV-seronegative.

The CDR3 region has the DNA TGTGCCAGCAGCTGGACAGGGCGGAATCAGCCCCAGCATTTT. This codes for CASSWTGRNQPQHF. This chain links TRBV6-5 with TRBJ1-5; TRBD1 agrees at 8 bases. V shed 6 bases, J shed 4 bases, and the junction held 5 bases outside the gene matches. The V gene's germline CDR1 is MNHEY and CDR2 SVGAGI. The CDR3 is made up of 14 amino acids.